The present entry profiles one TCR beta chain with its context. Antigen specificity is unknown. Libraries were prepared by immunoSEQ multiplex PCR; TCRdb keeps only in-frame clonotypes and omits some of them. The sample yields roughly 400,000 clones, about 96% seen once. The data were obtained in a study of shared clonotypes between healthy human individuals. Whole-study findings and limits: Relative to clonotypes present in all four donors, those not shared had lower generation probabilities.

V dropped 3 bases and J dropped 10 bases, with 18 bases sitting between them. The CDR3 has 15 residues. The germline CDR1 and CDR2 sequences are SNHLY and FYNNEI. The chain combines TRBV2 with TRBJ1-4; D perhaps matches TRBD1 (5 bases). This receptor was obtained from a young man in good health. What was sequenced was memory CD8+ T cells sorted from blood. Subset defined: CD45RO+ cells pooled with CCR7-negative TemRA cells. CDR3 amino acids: CASSEGDDFAGKLFF. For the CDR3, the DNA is TGTGCCAGCAGTGAGGGGGACGACTTCGCAGGAAAACTGTTTTTT.